The following is a T cell receptor beta chain sequence with its context. This entry comes from a study of sequential checkpoint blockade in melanoma. Study as a whole: Arm A got nivolumab then ipilimumab; arm B the reverse, 1:1. After both sequences, patients received maintenance nivolumab.

Treatment in this sample: randomized to nivolumab then ipilimumab (arm A) or the reverse (arm B). The CDR3 is made up of 17 amino acids. CDR1 is MNHEY and CDR2 is SMNVEV in the germline V gene (reference sequence). V was clipped by 4 bases and J by 0 bases; unmatched bases: 4. The method was immunoSEQ multiplex PCR; TCRdb's version includes in-frame clones alone and lacks a portion of them. The data contain about 13,000 clones, about 73% of them singletons. V and J are TRBV27 and TRBJ1-5; 12 bases are shared with TRBD1. The sequence was obtained from a human donor with melanoma. This material consisted of CD8+ T cells sorted from blood (inferred from file names), taken from a patient given nivolumab and ipilimumab in sequence. The CDR3 sequence: CASSSGTGGPSNQPQHF. DNA for the CDR3: TGTGCCAGCAGTTCCGGGACAGGGGGCCCTAGCAATCAGCCCCAGCATTTT.